The clone carrying this T cell receptor (beta chain) was counted a few times. Its antigen is undetermined. TCR alpha and TCR beta cDNA libraries with sample barcodes and UMIs came from 5'RACE using constant-segment primers. TCRdb fed the 5' RACE reads into MiXCR, producing one record per CDR3 protein. The table has under 300,000 distinct CDR3 sequences, 15% to 20% seen once. V lost 6 bases to trimming and J lost 3 bases, with 11 bases between them. The germline V gene encodes CDR1 DFQATT and CDR2 SNEGSKA (reference sequence). The CDR3 loop spans 12 amino acids. This sample is part of a study of T-cell memory formation after mild COVID-19. Across the whole study: TCR clusters mostly belonged to single donors.

Study findings and constraints: Mainly in CM and EM were contracting CD4+ clones; CD8+ were in EMRA.

The TCR sequence derives from a man in his late teens or twenties who had mild COVID-19 (a few samples of this study predate the infection). Cell type and time point are not known. The chain uses TRBV20-1 and TRBJ1-1; D unresolved. The specimen was PBMCs or a T cell subset sorted from them (not recorded which). The DNA for the CDR3 is TGCAGTGCCCCGAAAAGGGACACTGAAGCTTTCTTT. This sequence encodes CSAPKRDTEAFF.